The clone carrying this TCR beta chain was counted once. Its antigen is undetermined. These data originate in a study of lymphopenia after photon versus proton radiotherapy. This table comes from immunoSEQ multiplex PCR, and its TCRdb copy is limited to in-frame clones, with some not included. The profile shows fewer than 65,000 clones, roughly 86% of them singletons. Broader study findings: Photon-treated patients lost naive T cells and TCR diversity; proton-treated stayed stable. Post-nadir diversity loss with photons came from oligoclonal expansion, particularly CD8+ Temra cells. Better survival with proton therapy was suggested as possible, not demonstrated.

CDR1 is MNHEY and CDR2 is SMNVEV in the germline V gene (reference sequence). The CDR3 is 15 amino acids. The ends lost 6 bases at V and 2 bases at J; junction bases unmatched: 8. This receptor was taken from a man aged 35 to 55 with gastric cancer. Specimen: peripheral blood, collected from a patient treated with photon-based radiotherapy. V usage is TRBV27 and J usage is TRBJ1-1; 8 bases align to TRBD1. The CDR3 sequence: CASSTGQGGNTEAFF. The CDR3 nucleotides read TGTGCCAGCAGCACAGGACAGGGAGGAAACACTGAAGCTTTCTTT.